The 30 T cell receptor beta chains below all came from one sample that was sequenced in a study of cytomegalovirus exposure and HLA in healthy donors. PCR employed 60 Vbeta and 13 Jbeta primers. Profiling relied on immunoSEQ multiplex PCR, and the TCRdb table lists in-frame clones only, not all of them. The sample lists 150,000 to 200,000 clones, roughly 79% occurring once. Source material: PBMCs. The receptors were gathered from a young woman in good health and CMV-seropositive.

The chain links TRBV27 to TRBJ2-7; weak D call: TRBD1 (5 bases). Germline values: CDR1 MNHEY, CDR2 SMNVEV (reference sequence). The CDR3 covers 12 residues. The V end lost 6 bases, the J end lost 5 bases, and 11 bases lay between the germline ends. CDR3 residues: CASSPAGHEQYF. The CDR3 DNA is TGTGCCAGCAGCCCGGCAGGGCACGAGCAGTACTTC.

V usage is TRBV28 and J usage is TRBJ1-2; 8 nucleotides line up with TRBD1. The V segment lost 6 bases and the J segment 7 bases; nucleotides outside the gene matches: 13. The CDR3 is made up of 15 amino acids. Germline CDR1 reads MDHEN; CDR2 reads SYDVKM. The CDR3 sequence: CASRTGEGLPAGYTF. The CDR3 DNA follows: TGTGCCAGCAGGACAGGGGAGGGCTTACCGGCTGGCTACACCTTC.

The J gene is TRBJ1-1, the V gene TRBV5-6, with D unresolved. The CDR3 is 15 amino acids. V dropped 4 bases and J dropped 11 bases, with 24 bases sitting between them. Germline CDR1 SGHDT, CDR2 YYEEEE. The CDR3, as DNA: TGTGCCAGCAGCCCACGCCCAGGTGGTTCTCTTCTTGCTTTCTTT. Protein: CASSPRPGGSLLAFF.

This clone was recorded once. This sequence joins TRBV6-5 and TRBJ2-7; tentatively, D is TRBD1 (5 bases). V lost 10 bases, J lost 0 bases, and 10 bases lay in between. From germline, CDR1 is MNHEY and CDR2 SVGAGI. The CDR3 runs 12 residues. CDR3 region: CATTTDSYEQYF. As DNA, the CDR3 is TGTGCCACTACGACAGACTCCTACGAGCAGTACTTC.

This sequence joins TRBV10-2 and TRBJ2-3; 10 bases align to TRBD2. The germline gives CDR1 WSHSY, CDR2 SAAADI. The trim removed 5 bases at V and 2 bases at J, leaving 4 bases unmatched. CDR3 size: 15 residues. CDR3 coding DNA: TGCGCCAGCAGTAGAGCGGGGGGGGTCACAGATACGCAGTATTTT. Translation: CASSRAGGVTDTQYF.

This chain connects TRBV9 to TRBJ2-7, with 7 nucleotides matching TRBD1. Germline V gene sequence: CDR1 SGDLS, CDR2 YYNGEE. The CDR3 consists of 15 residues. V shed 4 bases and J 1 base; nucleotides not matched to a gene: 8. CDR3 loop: CASSPQDRPSYEQYF. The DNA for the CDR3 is TGTGCCAGCAGCCCCCAGGACAGGCCTTCCTACGAGCAGTACTTC.

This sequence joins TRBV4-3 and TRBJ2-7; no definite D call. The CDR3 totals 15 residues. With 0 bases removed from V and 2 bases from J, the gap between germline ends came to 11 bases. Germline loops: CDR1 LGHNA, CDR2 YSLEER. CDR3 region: CASSQDFGGTYEQYF. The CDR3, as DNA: TGCGCCAGCAGCCAAGATTTCGGCGGTACCTACGAGCAGTACTTC.

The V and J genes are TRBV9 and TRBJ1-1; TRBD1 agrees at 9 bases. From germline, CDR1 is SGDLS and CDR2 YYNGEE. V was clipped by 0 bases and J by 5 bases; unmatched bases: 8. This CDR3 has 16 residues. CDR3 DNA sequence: TGTGCCAGCAGCGTAGCTGGGACAGGGTTCGGGACTGAAGCTTTCTTT. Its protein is CASSVAGTGFGTEAFF.

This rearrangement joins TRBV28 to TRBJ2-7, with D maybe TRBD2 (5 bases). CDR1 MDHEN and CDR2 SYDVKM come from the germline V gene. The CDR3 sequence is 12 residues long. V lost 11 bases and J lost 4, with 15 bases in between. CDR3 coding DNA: TGTGCCTCGGGGAACCCCTTTTACGAGCAGTACTTC. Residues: CASGNPFYEQYF.

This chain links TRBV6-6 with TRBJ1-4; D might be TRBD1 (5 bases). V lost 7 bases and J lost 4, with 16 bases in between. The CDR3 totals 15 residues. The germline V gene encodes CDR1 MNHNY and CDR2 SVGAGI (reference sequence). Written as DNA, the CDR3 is TGTGCCAGCATTCAAACGACAGTGCATAATGAAAAACTGTTTTTT. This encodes CASIQTTVHNEKLFF.

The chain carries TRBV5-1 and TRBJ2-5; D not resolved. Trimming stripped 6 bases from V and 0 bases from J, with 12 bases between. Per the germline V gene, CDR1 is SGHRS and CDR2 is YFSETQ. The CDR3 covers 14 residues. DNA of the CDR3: TGCGCCAGCAATGTTCAGTCTTACCAAGAGACCCAGTACTTC. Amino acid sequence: CASNVQSYQETQYF.

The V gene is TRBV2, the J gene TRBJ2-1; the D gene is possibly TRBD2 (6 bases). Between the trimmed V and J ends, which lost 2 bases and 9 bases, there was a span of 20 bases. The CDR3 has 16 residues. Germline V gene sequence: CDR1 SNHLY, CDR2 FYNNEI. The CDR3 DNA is TGTGCCAGCAGTGAACTACAGAATTTCGAAGCGGGTGAGCAGTTCTTC. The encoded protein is CASSELQNFEAGEQFF.

CDR3 sequence: CASSVDRGYGDTQYF. The DNA for the CDR3 is TGTGCCAGCAGCGTGGACAGGGGGTATGGAGATACGCAGTATTTT. This sequence joins TRBV9 and TRBJ2-3, with TRBD1 identical over 10 bases. The V segment lost 2 bases and the J segment 5 bases; nucleotides outside the gene matches: 5. This CDR3 has 15 residues. Germline lookup yields CDR1 SGDLS and CDR2 YYNGEE. Drawing the rest from reference TRBV9 and TRBJ2-3, the complete variable domain is DSGVTQTPKHLITATGQRVTLRCSPRSGDLSVYWYQQSLDQGLQFLIQYYNGEERAKGNILERFSAQQFPDLHSELNLSSLELGDSALYFCASSVDRGYGDTQYFGPGTRLTVL.

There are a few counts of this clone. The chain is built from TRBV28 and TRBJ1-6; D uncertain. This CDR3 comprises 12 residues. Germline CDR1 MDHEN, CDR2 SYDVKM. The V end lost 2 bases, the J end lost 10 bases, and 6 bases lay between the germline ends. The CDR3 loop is CASSLPQSPLHF. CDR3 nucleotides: TGTGCCAGCAGTTTACCACAGTCACCCCTCCACTTT.

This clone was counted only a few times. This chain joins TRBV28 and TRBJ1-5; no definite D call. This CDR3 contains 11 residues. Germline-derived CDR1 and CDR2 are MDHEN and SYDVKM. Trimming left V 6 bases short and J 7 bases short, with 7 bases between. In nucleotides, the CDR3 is TGTGCCAGCAGCTCGAGACAGCCCCAGCATTTT. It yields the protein CASSSRQPQHF.

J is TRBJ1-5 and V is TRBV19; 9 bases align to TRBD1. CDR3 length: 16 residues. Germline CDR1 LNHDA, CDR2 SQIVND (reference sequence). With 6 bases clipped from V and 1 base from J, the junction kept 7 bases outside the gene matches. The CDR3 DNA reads TGTGCCAGTAGCACCACAGGGGGCGTGAGCAATCAGCCCCAGCATTTT. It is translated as CASSTTGGVSNQPQHF.

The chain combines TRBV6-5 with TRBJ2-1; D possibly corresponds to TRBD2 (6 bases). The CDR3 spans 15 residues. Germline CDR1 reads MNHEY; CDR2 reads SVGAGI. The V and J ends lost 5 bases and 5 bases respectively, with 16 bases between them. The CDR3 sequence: CASSRAGWGNNEQFF. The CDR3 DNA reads TGTGCCAGCAGTCGAGCGGGTTGGGGGAACAATGAGCAGTTCTTC.

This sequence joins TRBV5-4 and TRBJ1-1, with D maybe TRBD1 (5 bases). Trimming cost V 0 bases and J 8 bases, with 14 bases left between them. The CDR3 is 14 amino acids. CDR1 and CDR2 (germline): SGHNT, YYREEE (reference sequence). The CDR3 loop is CASSLVDQGKEAFF. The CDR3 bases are TGTGCCAGCAGCTTGGTCGACCAGGGAAAAGAAGCTTTCTTT.

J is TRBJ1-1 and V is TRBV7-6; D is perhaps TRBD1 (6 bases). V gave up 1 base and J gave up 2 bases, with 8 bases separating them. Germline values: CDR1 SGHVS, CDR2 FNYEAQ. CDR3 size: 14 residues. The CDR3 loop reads CASSLDRVNTEAFF. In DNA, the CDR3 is TGTGCCAGCAGCTTAGACAGGGTAAACACTGAAGCTTTCTTT.

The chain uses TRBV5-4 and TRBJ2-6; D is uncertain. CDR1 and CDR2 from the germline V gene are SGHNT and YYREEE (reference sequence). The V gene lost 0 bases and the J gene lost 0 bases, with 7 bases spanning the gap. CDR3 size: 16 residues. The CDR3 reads CASSLGHSSGANVLTF. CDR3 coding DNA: TGTGCCAGCAGCTTGGGGCACAGCTCTGGGGCCAACGTCCTGACTTTC. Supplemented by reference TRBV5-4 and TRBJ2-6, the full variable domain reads ETGVTQSPTHLIKTRGQQVTLRCSSQSGHNTVSWYQQALGQGPQFIFQYYREEENGRGNFPPRFSGLQFPNYSSELNVNALELDDSALYLCASSLGHSSGANVLTFGAGSRLTVL.

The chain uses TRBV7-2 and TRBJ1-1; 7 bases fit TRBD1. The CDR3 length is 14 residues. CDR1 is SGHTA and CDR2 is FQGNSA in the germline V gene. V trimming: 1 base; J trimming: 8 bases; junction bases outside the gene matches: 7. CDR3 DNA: TGTGCCAGCAGCTTAGGCAGGAGGGGGCGAGAAGCTTTCTTT. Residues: CASSLGRRGREAFF.

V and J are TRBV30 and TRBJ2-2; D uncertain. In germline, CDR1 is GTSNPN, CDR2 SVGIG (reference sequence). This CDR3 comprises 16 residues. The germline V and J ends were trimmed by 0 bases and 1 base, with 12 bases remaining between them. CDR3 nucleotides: TGTGCCTGGAGTGTACCCCGAGCAGGGAACACCGGGGAGCTGTTTTTT. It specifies CAWSVPRAGNTGELFF.

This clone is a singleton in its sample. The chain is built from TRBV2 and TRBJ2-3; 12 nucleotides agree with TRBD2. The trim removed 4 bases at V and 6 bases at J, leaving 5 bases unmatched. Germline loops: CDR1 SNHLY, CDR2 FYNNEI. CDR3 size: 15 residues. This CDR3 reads CASSGSSGGADTQYF. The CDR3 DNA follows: TGTGCCAGCAGTGGTTCTAGCGGGGGGGCCGATACGCAGTATTTT.

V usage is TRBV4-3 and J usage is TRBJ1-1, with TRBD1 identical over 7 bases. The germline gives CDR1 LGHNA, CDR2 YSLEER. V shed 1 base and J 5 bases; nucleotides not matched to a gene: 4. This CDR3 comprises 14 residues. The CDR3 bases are TGCGCCAGCAGCCAAGGCGACAGGGCGACTGAAGCTTTCTTT. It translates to CASSQGDRATEAFF.

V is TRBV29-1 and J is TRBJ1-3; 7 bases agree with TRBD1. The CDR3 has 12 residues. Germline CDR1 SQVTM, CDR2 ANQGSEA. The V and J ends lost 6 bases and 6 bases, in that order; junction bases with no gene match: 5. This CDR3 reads CSVRTGQNTIYF. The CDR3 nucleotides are TGCAGCGTCCGGACAGGCCAAAACACCATATATTTT.

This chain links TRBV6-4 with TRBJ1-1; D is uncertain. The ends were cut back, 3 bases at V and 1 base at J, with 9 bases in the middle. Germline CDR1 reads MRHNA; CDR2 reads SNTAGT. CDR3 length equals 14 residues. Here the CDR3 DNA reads TGTGCCAGCAGTGAAGGTCCGGGGAACACTGAAGCTTTCTTT. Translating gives CASSEGPGNTEAFF.

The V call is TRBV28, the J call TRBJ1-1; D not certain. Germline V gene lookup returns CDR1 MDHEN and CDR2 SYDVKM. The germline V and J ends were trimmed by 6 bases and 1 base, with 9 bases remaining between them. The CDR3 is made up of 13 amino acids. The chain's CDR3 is CASSQPQNTEAFF. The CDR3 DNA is TGTGCCAGCAGCCAACCACAGAACACTGAAGCTTTCTTT.

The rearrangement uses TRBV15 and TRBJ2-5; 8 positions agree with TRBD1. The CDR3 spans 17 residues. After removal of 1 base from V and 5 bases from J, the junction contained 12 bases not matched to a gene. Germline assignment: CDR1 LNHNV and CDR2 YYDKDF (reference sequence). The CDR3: CATSRGRRGLMAETQYF. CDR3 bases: TGTGCCACCAGCAGAGGACGCAGGGGGCTTATGGCGGAGACCCAGTACTTC.

This chain's CDR3 is CAWSVLRGSQPQHF. The CDR3 nucleotides read TGTGCCTGGAGTGTACTCAGGGGGAGTCAGCCCCAGCATTTT. This sequence joins TRBV30 and TRBJ1-5, with 7 bases fitting TRBD1. After removal of 0 bases from V and 6 bases from J, the junction contained 5 bases not matched to a gene. Germline V CDR1 and CDR2: GTSNPN, SVGIG (reference sequence). This CDR3 is 14 amino acids long.

CDR3 sequence (DNA): TGTGCCAGCAGTGGGGACAGCTATGGCTACACCTTC. This sequence encodes CASSGDSYGYTF. The chain joins TRBV6-1 to TRBJ1-2; 7 bases agree with TRBD1. The CDR3 sequence is 12 residues long. CDR1 is MNHNS, CDR2 SASEGT, per germline. V was pared by 4 bases and J by 4 bases, with 0 bases of the junction left unmatched.